This TCR beta chain emerged from a study of cytomegalovirus exposure and HLA in healthy donors. The wider study: About 85 million unique TCR sequences came from HLA-typed donors in an early release.

As to this clone: The antigen is unknown.

Study-level points and caveats: The likely origin of a cluster of highly shared sequence variants was a sequencing artifact.

With 5 bases clipped from V and 4 bases from J, the junction kept 7 bases outside the gene matches. Germline loops: CDR1 MNHEY, CDR2 SMNVEV (reference sequence). The CDR3 runs 14 residues. The PCR was carried out with 60 Vbeta primers and 13 Jbeta primers. Using immunoSEQ multiplex PCR, the repertoire was profiled, and TCRdb retains in-frame clones only, with some absent. The data contain some 180,000 clones, roughly a tenth of them singletons. The donors, nominally healthy at sampling, likely had unrecorded immune exposures. The sequenced sample was PBMCs. V gene TRBV27 combines with J gene TRBJ1-1; TRBD1 matches 7 bases. The sequence came from a woman aged 30 to 39 in good health and CMV-seropositive. CDR3 nucleotide sequence: TGTGCCAGCAGTCCAAAGACAGGGCTCACTGAAGCTTTCTTT. As protein: CASSPKTGLTEAFF.